This TCR beta chain originates from a study of glioma-infiltrating T cells after dendritic cell vaccination. Study-wide context: The vaccine used monocyte-derived dendritic cells pulsed overnight with autologous tumor lysate.

General study findings and limits: Few patients contributed both blood and tumor specimens.

Profiled with immunoSEQ multiplex PCR; TCRdb holds only in-frame clones, not every one. The data hold about 38,000 clones, with almost 85% observed a single time. Note on this clone: The antigen is unknown.

The clonotype was recovered from a human donor with glioblastoma. Sample: blood, taken before dendritic cell vaccination.

The CDR3 sequence: CASSPGRNNSPLHF. The CDR3 nucleotides read TGTGCCAGCTCACCCGGGAGGAATAATTCACCCCTCCACTTT. The rearrangement uses TRBV18 and TRBJ1-6, with D unresolved. Deletions cut 3 bases from V and 5 bases from J, with 8 bases between. Germline V lookup: CDR1 KGHSH, CDR2 LQKENI. The CDR3 has 14 residues. The variable domain in full, completed from reference TRBV18 and TRBJ1-6, reads NAGVMQNPRHLVRRRGQEARLRCSPMKGHSHVYWYRQLPEEGLKFMVYLQKENIIDESGMPKERFSAEFPKEGPSILRIQQVVRGDSAAYFCASSPGRNNSPLHFGNGTRLTVT.